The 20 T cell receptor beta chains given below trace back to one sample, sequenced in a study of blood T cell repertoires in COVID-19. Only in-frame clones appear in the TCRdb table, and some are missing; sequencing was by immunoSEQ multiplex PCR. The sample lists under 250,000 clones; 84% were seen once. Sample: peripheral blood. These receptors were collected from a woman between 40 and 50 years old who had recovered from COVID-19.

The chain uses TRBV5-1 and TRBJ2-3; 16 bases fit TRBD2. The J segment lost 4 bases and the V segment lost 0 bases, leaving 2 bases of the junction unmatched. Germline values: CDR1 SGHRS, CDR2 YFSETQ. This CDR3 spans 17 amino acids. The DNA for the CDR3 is TGCGCCAGCAGCTTGGAGGGACTAGCGGGGGGGCCAGATACGCAGTATTTT. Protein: CASSLEGLAGGPDTQYF.

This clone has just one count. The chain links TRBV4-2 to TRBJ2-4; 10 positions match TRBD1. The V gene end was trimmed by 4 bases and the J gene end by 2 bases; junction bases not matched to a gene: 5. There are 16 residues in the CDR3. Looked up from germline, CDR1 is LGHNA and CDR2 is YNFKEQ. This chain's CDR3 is CASSPGTGVPKNIQYF. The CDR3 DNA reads TGTGCCAGCAGCCCGGGGACAGGGGTACCCAAAAACATTCAGTACTTC.

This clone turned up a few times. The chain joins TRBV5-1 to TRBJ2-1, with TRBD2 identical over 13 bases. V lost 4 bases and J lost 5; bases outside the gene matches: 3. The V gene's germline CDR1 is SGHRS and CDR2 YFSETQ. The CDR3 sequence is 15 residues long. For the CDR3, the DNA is TGCGCCAGCAGCCCCGGGACTAGCGGGGACAATGAGCAGTTCTTC. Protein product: CASSPGTSGDNEQFF.

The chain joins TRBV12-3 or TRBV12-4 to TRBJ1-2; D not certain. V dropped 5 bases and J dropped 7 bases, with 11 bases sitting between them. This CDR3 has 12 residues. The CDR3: CASSLVTAGYTF. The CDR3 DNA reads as TGTGCCAGCAGTCTCGTTACAGCTGGCTACACCTTC.

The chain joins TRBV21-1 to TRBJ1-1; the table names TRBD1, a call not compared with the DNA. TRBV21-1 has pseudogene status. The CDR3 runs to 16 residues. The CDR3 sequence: CASSKVGTTANTEAFF. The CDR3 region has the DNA TGTGCCAGCAGCAAAGTGGGGACAACCGCGAACACTGAAGCTTTCTTT.

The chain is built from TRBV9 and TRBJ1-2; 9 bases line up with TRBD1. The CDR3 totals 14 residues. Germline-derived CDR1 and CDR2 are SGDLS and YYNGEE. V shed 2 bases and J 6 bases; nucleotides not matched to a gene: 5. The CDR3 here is CASSVGQGGNGYTF. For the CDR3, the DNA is TGTGCCAGCAGCGTGGGACAGGGAGGGAATGGCTACACCTTC.

The DNA for the CDR3 is TGTGCCAGCAGTGAAGCGCACAGGGTTTATAGCAATCAGCCCCAGCATTTT. This translates into CASSEAHRVYSNQPQHF. The V gene is TRBV6-1, the J gene TRBJ1-5, with D perhaps matching TRBD1 (6 bases). The germline CDR1 and CDR2 sequences are MNHNS and SASEGT. The V end was cut by 0 bases, the J end by 0 bases, with 12 bases between. CDR3 length: 17 residues.

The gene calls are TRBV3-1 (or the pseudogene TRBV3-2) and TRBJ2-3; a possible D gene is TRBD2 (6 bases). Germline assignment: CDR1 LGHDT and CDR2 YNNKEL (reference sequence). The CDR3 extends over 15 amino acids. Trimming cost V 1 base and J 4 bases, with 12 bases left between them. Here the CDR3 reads CASSQVGGRSDTQYF. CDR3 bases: TGTGCCAGCAGCCAAGTTGGGGGGAGATCAGATACGCAGTATTTT.

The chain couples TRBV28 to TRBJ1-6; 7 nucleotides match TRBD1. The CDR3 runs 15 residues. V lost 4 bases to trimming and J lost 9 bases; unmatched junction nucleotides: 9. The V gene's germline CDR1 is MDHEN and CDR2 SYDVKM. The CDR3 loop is CASSSDRRMFSPLHF. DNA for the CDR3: TGTGCCAGCAGTTCGGACAGGCGAATGTTTTCACCCCTCCACTTT.

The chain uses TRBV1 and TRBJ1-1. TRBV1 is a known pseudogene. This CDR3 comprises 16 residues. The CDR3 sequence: CTSSQEKRSRFTEAFF. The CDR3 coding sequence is TGCACCAGCAGCCAAGAGAAGCGCTCACGGTTCACTGAAGCTTTCTTT.

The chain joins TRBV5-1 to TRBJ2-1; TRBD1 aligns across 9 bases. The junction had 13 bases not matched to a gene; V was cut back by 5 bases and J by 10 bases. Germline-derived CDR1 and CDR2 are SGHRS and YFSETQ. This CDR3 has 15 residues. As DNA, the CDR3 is TGCGCCAGCAGAACCCGGGACTACGGACAGGGGGAGCAGTTCTTC. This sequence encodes CASRTRDYGQGEQFF. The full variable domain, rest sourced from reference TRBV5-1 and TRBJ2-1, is KAGVTQTPRYLIKTRGQQVTLSCSPISGHRSVSWYQQTPGQGLQFLFEYFSETQRNKGNFPGRFSGRQFSNSRSEMNVSTLELGDSALYLCASRTRDYGQGEQFFGPGTRLTVL.

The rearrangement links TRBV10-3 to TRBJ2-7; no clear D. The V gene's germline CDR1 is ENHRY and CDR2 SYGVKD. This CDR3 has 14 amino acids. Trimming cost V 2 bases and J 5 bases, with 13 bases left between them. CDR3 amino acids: CAISEDTISHEQYF. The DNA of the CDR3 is TGTGCCATCAGTGAGGATACGATAAGCCACGAGCAGTACTTC.

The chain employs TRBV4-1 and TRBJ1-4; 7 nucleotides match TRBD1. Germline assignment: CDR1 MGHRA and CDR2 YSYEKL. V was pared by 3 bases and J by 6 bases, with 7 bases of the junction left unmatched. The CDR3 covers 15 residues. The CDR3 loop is CASSQPGQSYEKLFF. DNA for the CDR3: TGCGCCAGCAGCCAGCCGGGACAGTCCTATGAAAAACTGTTTTTT.

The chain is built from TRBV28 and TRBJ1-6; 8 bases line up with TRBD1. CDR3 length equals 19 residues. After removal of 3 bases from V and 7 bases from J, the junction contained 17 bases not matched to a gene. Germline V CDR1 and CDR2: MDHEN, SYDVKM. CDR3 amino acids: CASSLWDRYLTTSNSPLHF. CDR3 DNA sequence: TGTGCCAGCAGTTTGTGGGACAGGTATCTAACGACTTCAAATTCACCCCTCCACTTT.

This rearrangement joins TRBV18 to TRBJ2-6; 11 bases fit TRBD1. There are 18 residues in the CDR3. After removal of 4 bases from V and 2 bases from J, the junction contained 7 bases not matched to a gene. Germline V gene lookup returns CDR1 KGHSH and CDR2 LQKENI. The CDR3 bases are TGTGCCAGCTCACTACCCGGGACAGGGGGGACTGGGGCCAACGTCCTGACTTTC. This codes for CASSLPGTGGTGANVLTF.

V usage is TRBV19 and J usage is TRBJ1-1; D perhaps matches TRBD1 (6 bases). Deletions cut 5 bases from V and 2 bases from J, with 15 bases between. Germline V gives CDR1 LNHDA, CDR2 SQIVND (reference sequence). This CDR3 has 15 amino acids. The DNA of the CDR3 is TGTGCCAGTAGTCCCTCGACAGGTGATAACACTGAAGCTTTCTTT. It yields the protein CASSPSTGDNTEAFF.

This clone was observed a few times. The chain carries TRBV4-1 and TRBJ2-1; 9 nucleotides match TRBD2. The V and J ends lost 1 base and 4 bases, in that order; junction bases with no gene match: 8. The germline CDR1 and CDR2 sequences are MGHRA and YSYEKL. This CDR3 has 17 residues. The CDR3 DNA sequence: TGCGCCAGCAGCCAAGGAACCCTAGCGGGGACGTACAATGAGCAGTTCTTC. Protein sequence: CASSQGTLAGTYNEQFF.

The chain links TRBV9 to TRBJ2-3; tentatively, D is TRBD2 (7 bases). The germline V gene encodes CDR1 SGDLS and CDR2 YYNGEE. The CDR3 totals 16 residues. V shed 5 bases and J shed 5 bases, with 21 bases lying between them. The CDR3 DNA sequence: TGTGCCAGCAGGCCTGATGGGGGGGCCGGAAGAGATACGCAGTATTTT. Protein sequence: CASRPDGGAGRDTQYF.

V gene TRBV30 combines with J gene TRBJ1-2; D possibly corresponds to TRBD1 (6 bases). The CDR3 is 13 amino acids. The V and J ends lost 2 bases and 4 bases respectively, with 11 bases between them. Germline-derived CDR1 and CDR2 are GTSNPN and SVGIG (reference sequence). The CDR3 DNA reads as TGTGCCTGGAGTAGGACAGAGACCTATGGCTACACCTTC. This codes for CAWSRTETYGYTF.

CDR3 DNA sequence: TGCGCCAGCAGCTTGGGAGGAAGCTATAGCAATCAGCCCCAGCATTTT. Translation gives CASSLGGSYSNQPQHF. The chain is built from TRBV5-1 and TRBJ1-5; no definite D call. V lost 0 bases to trimming and J lost 0 bases, with 10 bases between them. Germline CDR1 is SGHRS and CDR2 is YFSETQ. The CDR3 length is 16 residues. Based on the CDR3 plus reference TRBV5-1 and TRBJ1-5, the full variable domain is KAGVTQTPRYLIKTRGQQVTLSCSPISGHRSVSWYQQTPGQGLQFLFEYFSETQRNKGNFPGRFSGRQFSNSRSEMNVSTLELGDSALYLCASSLGGSYSNQPQHFGDGTRLSIL.